This T cell receptor beta chain was recorded in a study of shared clonotypes between healthy human individuals. The V gene lost 2 bases and the J gene lost 3 bases, with 9 bases spanning the gap. The CDR3 runs to 13 residues. The germline CDR1 and CDR2 sequences are SGHDT and YYEEEE. The CD4+ fraction was divided into a CD45RA+ naive subset and a CD45RA-negative memory subset. General study results and limits: It was only blood that was sampled, and tissue repertoires likely differ. A generally larger estimated richness was seen in naive subsets than in memory subsets.

At the deep level, the assay was run. Measured with immunoSEQ multiplex PCR; TCRdb has only the in-frame clones, and not every one. The sample contains under 1,100,000 clones, 75% of which appear only once. This clone was counted between two and nine times. Its antigen is currently unknown. The receptor comes from a man between 18 and 29 years old in good health. Sequencing was carried out using memory CD4+ T cells sorted from blood. Subset defined: CD45RA-negative fraction. This sequence joins TRBV5-6 and TRBJ2-7, with a possible D match to TRBD1 (5 bases). The CDR3 is CASSLGEIYEQYF. CDR3 nucleotide sequence: TGTGCCAGCAGCTTAGGGGAAATCTACGAGCAGTACTTC.